Described below is a single T cell receptor beta chain sequence and its context. A much larger clonotype is one base distant, so this may be a read error. Scientists amplified the TCR beta CDR3 regions from RNA transcripts. First-round RT-PCR employed HTBI primers, with a second-round multiplex PCR after it. TCRdb itself ran the multiplex PCR reads through MiXCR, one entry per CDR3 protein. The sample includes about 1.2 million distinct CDR3 sequences, about 38% of them seen just once. The sample comes from a study of Graves' ophthalmopathy and Graves' hyperthyroidism. CDR3 length: 14 amino acids. Germline V gene sequence: CDR1 SGHTA, CDR2 FQGNSA. The ends lost 4 bases at V and 7 bases at J; junction bases unmatched: 6.

This TCR was recovered from an adult man with Graves' hyperthyroidism. The chain couples TRBV7-2 to TRBJ1-4; TRBD1 agrees at 7 bases. The material sequenced was peripheral blood or thyroid tissue (not recorded which). The CDR3 is CASSWRQGPEKLFF. CDR3 bases: TGTGCCAGCAGCTGGCGACAGGGCCCTGAAAAACTGTTTTTT.